This T cell receptor beta chain was found in a study of regulatory T cells in long-lasting Graves disease. Study at large: The study counted Graves' disease as persistent given over 5 years of antithyroid drugs and positive TSH receptor antibodies.

Study-level results: A greater number of public clonotypes (around 2,700) was shared by persistent patients than by new patients (about 990). With persistent disease, TRBV28, TRBJ1-2 and TRBJ2-5 were the favored segments.

This clonotype appeared a few times. Its antigen remains unidentified. The TCR beta library used iRepertoire HTBI primers with Arm-PCR amplification of CDR3. TCRdb passed the multiplex PCR reads through MiXCR, listing each CDR3 protein once. The sample includes approximately 440,000 distinct CDR3 sequences, about a quarter of them seen just once. Sample time point: persistent/refractory GD, antithyroid drugs over 5 years with positive TRAb. Construction of the TCR library relied on RNA isolated from PBMCs. Approximately 9.9-milliliter peripheral blood samples went into EDTA tubes. Germline loops: CDR1 MNHNS, CDR2 SASEGT. The CDR3 loop spans 14 amino acids. The V end lost 6 bases, the J end lost 5 bases, and 17 bases lay between the germline ends.

The rearrangement uses TRBV6-1 and TRBJ2-7; D unclear. This sample comprised peripheral blood mononuclear cells (PBMCs), obtained when the disease was refractory, from a patient treated with antithyroid drugs. This receptor was identified in a female donor with Graves disease. DNA for the CDR3: TGTGCCAGCAGAACCAGGTGGGGTAGAGACGAGCAGTACTTC. Its translation is CASRTRWGRDEQYF.